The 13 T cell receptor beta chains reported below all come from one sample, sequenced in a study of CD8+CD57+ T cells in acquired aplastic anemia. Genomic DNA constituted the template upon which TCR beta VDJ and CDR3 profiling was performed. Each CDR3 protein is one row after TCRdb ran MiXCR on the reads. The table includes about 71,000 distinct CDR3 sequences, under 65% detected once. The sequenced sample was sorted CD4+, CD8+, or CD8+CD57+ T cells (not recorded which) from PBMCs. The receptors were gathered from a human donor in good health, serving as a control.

CDR3 nucleotides: TGTGCCATCAGTGCGACAGGGGCCGACTATGGCTACACCTTC. It codes for CAISATGADYGYTF. J is TRBJ1-2 and V is TRBV10-3, with 8 bases aligning to TRBD1. This CDR3 has 14 residues. Germline V gives CDR1 ENHRY, CDR2 SYGVKD. Trimming cost V 4 bases and J 3 bases; bases outside gene matches: 4.

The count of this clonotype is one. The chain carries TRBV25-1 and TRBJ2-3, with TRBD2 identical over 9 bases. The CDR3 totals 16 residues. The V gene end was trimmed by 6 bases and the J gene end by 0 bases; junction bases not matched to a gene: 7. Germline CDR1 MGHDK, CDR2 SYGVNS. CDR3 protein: CASSVGTSLSTDTQYF. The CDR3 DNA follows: TGTGCCAGCAGCGTCGGGACTAGCCTAAGCACAGATACGCAGTATTTT.

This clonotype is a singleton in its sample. In DNA form, the CDR3 reads TGTGCCAGCAGTCACGACAGGGGCTCCTATAATTCACCCCTCCACTTT. Translating gives CASSHDRGSYNSPLHF. The rearrangement uses TRBV7-9 and TRBJ1-6; TRBD1 aligns across 8 bases. CDR1 is SEHNR and CDR2 is FQNEAQ in the germline V gene (reference sequence). The CDR3 loop spans 16 amino acids. V shed 6 bases and J 0 bases; nucleotides not matched to a gene: 4.

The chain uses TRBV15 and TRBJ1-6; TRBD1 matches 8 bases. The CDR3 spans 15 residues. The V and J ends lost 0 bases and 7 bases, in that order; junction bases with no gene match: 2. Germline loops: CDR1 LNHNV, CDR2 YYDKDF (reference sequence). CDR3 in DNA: TGTGCCACCAGCAGAGATTCAGGGGGCAATTCACCCCTCCACTTT. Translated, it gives CATSRDSGGNSPLHF. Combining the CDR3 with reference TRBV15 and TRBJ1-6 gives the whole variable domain DAMVIQNPRYQVTQFGKPVTLSCSQTLNHNVMYWYQQKSSQAPKLLFHYYDKDFNNEADTPDNFQSRRPNTSFCFLDIRSPGLGDTAMYLCATSRDSGGNSPLHFGNGTRLTVT.

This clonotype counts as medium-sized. The CDR3 spells CATSTERAGTYNEQFF. As DNA, the CDR3 is TGTGCCACCAGCACAGAGCGAGCGGGCACTTACAATGAGCAGTTCTTC. This chain uses TRBV15 with TRBJ2-1, with a weak D call TRBD2 (6 bases). The length of the CDR3 is 16 residues. Germline lookup yields CDR1 LNHNV and CDR2 YYDKDF (reference sequence). V was shortened by 4 bases and J by 4 bases, with 17 bases between the two germline ends.

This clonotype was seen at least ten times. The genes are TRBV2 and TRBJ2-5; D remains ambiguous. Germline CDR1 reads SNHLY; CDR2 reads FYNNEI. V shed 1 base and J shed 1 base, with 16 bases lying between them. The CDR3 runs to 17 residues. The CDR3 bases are TGTGCCAGCAGTGAAGGCATTAAACTTGCCGGCCAAGAGACCCAGTACTTC. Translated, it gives CASSEGIKLAGQETQYF.

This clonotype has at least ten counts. The DNA for the CDR3 is TGTGCCAGCAGTTTCGGGGGACAGCCCCAGCATTTT. This codes for CASSFGGQPQHF. V and J are TRBV12-3 or TRBV12-4 and TRBJ1-5; D might be TRBD1 (5 bases). CDR3 size: 12 residues. The V end was cut by 3 bases, the J end by 7 bases, with 7 bases between.

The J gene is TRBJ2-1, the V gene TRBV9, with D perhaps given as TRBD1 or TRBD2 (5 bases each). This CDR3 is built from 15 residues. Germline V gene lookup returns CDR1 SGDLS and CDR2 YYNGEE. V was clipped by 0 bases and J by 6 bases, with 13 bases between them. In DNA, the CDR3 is TGTGCCAGCAGCGTAGTCCCGGGGCCCTGCAATGAGCAGTTCTTC. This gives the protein CASSVVPGPCNEQFF.

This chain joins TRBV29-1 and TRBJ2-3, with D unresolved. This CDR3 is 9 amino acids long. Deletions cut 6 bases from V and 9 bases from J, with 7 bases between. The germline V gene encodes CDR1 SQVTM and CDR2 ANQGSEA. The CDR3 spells CSVPATQYF. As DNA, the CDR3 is TGCAGCGTCCCCGCGACGCAGTATTTT.

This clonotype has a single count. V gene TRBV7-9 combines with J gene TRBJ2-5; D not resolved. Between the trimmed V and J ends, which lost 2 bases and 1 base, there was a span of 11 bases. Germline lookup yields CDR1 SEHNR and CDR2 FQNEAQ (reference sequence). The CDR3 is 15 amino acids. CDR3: CASSLFRAGQETQYF. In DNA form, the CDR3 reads TGTGCCAGCAGCTTATTCCGTGCTGGCCAAGAGACCCAGTACTTC.

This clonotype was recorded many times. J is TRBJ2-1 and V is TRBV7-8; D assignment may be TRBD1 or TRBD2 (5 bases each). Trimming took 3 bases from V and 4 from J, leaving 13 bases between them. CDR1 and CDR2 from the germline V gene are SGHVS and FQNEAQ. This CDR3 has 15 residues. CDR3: CASSFWDGKYNEQFF. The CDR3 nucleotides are TGTGCCAGCAGCTTTTGGGACGGGAAATACAATGAGCAGTTCTTC.

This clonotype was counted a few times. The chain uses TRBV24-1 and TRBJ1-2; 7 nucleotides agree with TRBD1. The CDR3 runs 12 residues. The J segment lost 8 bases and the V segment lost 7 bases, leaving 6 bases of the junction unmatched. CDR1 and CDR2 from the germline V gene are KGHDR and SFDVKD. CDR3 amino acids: CATSTTGQGYTF. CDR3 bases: TGTGCCACCAGCACGACAGGGCAAGGCTACACCTTC.

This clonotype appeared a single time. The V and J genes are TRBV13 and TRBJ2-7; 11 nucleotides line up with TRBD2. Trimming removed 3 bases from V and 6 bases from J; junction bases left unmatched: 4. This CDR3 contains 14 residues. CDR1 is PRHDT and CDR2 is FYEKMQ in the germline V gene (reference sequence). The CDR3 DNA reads TGTGCCAGCAGCTTCCCGGGACTAGCGGCCGAGCAGTACTTC. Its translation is CASSFPGLAAEQYF.